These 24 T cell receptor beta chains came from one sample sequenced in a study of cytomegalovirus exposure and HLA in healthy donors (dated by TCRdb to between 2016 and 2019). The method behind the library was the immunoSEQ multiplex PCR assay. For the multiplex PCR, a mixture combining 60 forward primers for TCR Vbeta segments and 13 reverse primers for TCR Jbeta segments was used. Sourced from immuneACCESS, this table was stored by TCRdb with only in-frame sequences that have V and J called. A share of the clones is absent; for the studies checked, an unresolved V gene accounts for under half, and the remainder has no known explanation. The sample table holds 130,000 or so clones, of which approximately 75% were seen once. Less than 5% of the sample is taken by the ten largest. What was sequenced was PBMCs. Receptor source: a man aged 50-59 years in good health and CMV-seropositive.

The CDR3 protein is CASSYRERSGYTF. CDR3 DNA: TGTGCCAGCAGCTACCGTGAGCGTTCAGGCTACACCTTC. This chain connects TRBV7-2 to TRBJ1-2, with D unresolved. Germline assignment: CDR1 SGHTA and CDR2 FQGNSA. The CDR3 length is 13 residues. With 4 bases removed from V and 8 bases from J, the gap between germline ends came to 14 bases.

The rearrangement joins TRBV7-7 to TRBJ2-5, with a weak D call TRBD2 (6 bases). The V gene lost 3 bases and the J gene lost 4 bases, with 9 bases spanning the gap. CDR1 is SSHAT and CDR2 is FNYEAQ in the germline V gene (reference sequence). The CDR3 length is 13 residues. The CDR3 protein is CASSFNGGETQYF. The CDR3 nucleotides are TGTGCCAGCAGCTTTAACGGGGGAGAGACCCAGTACTTC. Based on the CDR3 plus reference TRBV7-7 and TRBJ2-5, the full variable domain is GAGVSQSPRYKVTKRGQDVTLRCDPISSHATLYWYQQALGQGPEFLTYFNYEAQPDKSGLPSDRFSAERPEGSISTLTIQRTEQRDSAMYRCASSFNGGETQYFGPGTRLLVL.

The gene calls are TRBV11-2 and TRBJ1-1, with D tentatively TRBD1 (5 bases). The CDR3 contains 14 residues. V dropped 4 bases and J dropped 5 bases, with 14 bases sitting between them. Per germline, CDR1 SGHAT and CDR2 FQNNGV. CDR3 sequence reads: CASSSLRGVTEAFF. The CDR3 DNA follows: TGTGCCAGCAGCTCTCTCCGGGGGGTGACTGAAGCTTTCTTT.

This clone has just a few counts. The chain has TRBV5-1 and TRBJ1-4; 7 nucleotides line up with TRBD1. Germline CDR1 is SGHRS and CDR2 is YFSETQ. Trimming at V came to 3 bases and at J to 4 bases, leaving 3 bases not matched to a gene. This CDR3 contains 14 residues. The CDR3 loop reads CASSSGQFNEKLFF. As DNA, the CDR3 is TGCGCCAGCAGCTCGGGACAGTTTAATGAAAAACTGTTTTTT.

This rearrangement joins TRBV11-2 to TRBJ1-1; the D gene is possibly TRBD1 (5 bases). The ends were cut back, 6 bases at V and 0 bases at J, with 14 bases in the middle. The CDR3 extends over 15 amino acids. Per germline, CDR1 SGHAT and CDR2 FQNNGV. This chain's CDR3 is CASSKKGLLNTEAFF. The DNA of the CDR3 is TGTGCCAGCAGTAAAAAGGGACTCCTGAACACTGAAGCTTTCTTT.

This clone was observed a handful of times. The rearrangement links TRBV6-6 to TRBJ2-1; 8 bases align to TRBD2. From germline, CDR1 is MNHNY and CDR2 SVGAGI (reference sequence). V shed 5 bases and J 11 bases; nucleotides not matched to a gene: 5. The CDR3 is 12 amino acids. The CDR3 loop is CASSILSGKQFF. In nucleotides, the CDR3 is TGTGCCAGCAGTATACTTAGCGGGAAGCAGTTCTTC.

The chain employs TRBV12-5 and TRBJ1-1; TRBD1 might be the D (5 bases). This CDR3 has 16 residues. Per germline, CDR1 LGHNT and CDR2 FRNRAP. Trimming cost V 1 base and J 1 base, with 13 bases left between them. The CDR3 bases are TGTGCTAGTGGTTTGGGGGGTGGGGGGAAGAACACTGAAGCTTTCTTT. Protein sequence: CASGLGGGGKNTEAFF. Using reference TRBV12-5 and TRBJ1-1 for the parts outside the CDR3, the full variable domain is DARVTQTPRHKVTEMGQEVTMRCQPILGHNTVFWYRQTMMQGLELLAYFRNRAPLDDSGMPKDRFSAEMPDATLATLKIQPSEPRDSAVYFCASGLGGGGKNTEAFFGQGTRLTVV.

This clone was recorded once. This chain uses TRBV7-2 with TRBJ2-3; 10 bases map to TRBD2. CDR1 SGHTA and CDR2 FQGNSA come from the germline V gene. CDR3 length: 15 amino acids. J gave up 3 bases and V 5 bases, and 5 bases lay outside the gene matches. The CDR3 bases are TGTGCCAGCAGCCGGGCTAGCGGGAGTACAGATACGCAGTATTTT. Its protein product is CASSRASGSTDTQYF.

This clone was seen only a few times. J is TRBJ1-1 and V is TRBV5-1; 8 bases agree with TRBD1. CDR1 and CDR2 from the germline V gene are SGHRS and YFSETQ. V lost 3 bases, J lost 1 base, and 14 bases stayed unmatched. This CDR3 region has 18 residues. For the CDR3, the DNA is TGCGCCAGCAGCTCTCCGGGACAGGACAATACTCGGAACACTGAAGCTTTCTTT. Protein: CASSSPGQDNTRNTEAFF.

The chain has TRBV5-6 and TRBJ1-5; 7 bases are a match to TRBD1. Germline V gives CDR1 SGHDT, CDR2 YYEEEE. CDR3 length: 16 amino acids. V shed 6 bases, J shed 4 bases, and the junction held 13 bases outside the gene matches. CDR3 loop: CASKTRQGGINQPQHF. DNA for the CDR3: TGTGCCAGCAAGACAAGACAGGGTGGAATTAATCAGCCCCAGCATTTT.

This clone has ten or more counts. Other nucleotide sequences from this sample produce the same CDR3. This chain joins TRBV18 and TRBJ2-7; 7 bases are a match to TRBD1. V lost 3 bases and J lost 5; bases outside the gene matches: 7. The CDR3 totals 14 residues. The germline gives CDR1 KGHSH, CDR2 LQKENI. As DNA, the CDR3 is TGTGCCAGCTCACCGAGACAGGGAGCGGACGAGCAGTACTTC. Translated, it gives CASSPRQGADEQYF.

The CDR3 loop is CASSPVDRGANYGYTF. The CDR3 coding sequence is TGTGCCAGCAGTCCCGTCGACCGCGGAGCTAACTATGGCTACACCTTC. The rearrangement uses TRBV27 and TRBJ1-2; D remains ambiguous. This CDR3 contains 16 residues. CDR1 and CDR2 (germline): MNHEY, SMNVEV (reference sequence). The germline V and J ends were trimmed by 5 bases and 0 bases, with 16 bases remaining between them.

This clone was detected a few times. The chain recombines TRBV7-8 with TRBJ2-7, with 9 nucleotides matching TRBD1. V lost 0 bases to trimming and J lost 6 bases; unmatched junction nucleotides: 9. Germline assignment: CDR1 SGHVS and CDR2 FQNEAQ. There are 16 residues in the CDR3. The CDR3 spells CASSLAAGTGRGEQYF. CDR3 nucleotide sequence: TGTGCCAGCAGCTTAGCAGCTGGGACAGGGAGGGGCGAGCAGTACTTC.

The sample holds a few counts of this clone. CDR3 sequence reads: CASSAAGETQYF. CDR3 coding DNA: TGTGCCAGCAGCGCCGCGGGGGAGACCCAGTACTTC. V and J are TRBV5-4 and TRBJ2-5, with a weak D call TRBD2 (6 bases). CDR3 size: 12 residues. V dropped 4 bases and J dropped 5 bases, with 9 bases sitting between them. In germline, CDR1 is SGHNT, CDR2 YYREEE (reference sequence).

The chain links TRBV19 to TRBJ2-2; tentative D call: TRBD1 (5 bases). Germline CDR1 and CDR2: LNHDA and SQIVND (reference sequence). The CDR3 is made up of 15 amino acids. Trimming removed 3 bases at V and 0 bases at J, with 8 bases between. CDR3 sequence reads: CASSIRTSNTGELFF. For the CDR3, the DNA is TGTGCCAGTAGTATCCGGACATCGAACACCGGGGAGCTGTTTTTT.

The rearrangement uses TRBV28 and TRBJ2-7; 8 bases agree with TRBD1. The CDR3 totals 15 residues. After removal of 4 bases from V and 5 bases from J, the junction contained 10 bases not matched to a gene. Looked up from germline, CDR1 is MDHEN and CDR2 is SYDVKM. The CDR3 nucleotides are TGTGCCAGCAGTTCCCCCCGGACAGGGTGGGACGAGCAGTACTTC. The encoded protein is CASSSPRTGWDEQYF.

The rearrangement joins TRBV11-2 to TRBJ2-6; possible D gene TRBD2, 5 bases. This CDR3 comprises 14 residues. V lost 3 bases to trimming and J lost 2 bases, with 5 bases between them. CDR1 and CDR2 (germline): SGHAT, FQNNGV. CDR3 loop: CASSFGTGANVLTF. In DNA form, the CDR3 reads TGTGCCAGCAGCTTCGGGACTGGGGCCAACGTCCTGACTTTC.

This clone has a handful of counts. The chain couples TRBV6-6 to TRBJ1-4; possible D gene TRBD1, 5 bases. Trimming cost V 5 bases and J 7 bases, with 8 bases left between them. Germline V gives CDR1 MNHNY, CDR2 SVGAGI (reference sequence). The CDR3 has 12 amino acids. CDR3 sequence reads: CASSRGTEKLFF. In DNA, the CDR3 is TGTGCCAGCAGTCGGGGGACTGAAAAACTGTTTTTT.

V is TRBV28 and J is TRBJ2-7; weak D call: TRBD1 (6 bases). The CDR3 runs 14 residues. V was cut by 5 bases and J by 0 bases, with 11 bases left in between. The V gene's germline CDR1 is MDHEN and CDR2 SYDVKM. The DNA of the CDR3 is TGTGCCAGCAGTCCGGGGACACCCTCCTACGAGCAGTACTTC. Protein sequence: CASSPGTPSYEQYF.

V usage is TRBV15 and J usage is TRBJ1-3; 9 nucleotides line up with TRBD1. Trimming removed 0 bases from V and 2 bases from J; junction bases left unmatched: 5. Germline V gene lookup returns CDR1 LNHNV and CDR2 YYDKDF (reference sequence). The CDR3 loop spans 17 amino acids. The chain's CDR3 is CATSRDPRTGAGNTIYF. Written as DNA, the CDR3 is TGTGCCACCAGCAGAGATCCAAGGACAGGGGCTGGAAACACCATATATTTT.

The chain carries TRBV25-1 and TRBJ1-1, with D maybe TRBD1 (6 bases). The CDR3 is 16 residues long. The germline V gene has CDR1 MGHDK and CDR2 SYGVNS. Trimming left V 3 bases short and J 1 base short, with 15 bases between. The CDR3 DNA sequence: TGTGCCAGCAGTGATCCTACCGGGACAAAGAACACTGAAGCTTTCTTT. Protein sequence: CASSDPTGTKNTEAFF.

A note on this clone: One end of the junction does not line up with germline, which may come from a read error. CDR3 in amino acids: CASSPGTSGYEQYF. The CDR3 DNA reads as TGTGCTAGCAGCCCCGGGACTAGCGGCTACGAGCAGTACTTC. The V and J genes are TRBV7-7 and TRBJ2-7; 11 nucleotides match TRBD2. This CDR3 comprises 14 residues. Germline CDR1 is SSHAT and CDR2 is FNYEAQ (reference sequence).

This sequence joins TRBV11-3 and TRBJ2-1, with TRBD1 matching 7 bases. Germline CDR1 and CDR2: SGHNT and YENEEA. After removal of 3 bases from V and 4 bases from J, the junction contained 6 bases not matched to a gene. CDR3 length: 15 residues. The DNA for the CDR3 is TGTGCCAGCAGCTTCGACGGGGACAGTTACAATGAGCAGTTCTTC. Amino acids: CASSFDGDSYNEQFF.

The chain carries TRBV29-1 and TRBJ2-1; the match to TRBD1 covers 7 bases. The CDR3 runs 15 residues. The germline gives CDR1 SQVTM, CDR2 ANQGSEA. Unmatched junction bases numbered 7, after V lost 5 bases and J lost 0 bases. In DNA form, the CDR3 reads TGCAGCGTTCTTGGGACAGATAGCTCCTACAATGAGCAGTTCTTC. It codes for CSVLGTDSSYNEQFF.